One T cell receptor beta chain is described in this entry. Its cognate antigen has yet to be identified. Per-base quality was not reported, and no clone a single base away is much larger than it. V and J are trimmed by 3 bases and 1 base, and the gene matches miss 6 bases of the junction. Taken from cysteine to phenylalanine, the CDR3 has 15 residues. The read is trimmed to its CDR3 DNA, 45 bases read in frame from base 1. CDR1 SGDLS and CDR2 YYNGEE are derived from the germline V gene. Read against the paper, the sample's time point label means: 30 days after allo-HCT. Recipient blood was collected about 28 days before transplant and at days 30, 100 and 180 after transplant. Using Nuclei Lysis Solution, genomic DNA was extracted from unfractionated peripheral blood mononuclear cells that were either fresh or cryopreserved. The immunoSEQ assay, a bias-controlled multiplex PCR with V- and J-specific primers, was used to amplify TCR beta CDR3 regions from genomic DNA. A proprietary barcode and Illumina adapter sequences were added to the CDR3 amplicons in a second PCR step. CDR3 libraries were sequenced on an Illumina MiSeq instrument. The source study handled its data this way. immunoSEQ Analyzer 3.0 was used for export and quality control, with R Bioconductor and Immunarch used for downstream analyses. Only productive rearrangements within the normalized downsampled data set were used in the calculation of repertoire metrics. In the normalized cohort, a clonotype counted as pathologically expanded if the clonotype was larger than 5 templates. The Inverse Simpson Index was used to measure repertoire diversity. To capture all clonotypes, CMV-specificity analyses were performed on the non-normalized data set. TCRdb mirrors the immuneACCESS table, restricted to in-frame sequences. Some clones are absent from its copies; in checked studies, under half trace to an unresolved V gene, and the reason for the others is unknown. V, J and clone size reflect that table, while D and trimming were determined from the DNA. This sample comprises several thousand clones, roughly 94% of them detected only once. The biggest ten clones account for approximately 1.3% of the sample.

The data derive from a study of T cell clonotyping in hematopoietic cell transplantation (dated by TCRdb to 2020 to 2022). The study in broad terms: A total of some 140 blood samples were gathered in the study from roughly 40 consecutive transplant recipients along with their related donors. Recruitment of patients ran from 2015 to early 2017, and follow-up continued until late 2020 or until death.

The research as a whole found: Broader posttransplant TCR repertoire diversity was predicted by donor and pretransplant recipient Inverse Simpson Index values. After transplant, TCR diversity in recipients dropped, and pathologically expanded clonotypes increased progressively from day 30 to day 180. Overlap with donor repertoires was found for only a small fraction of recipient repertoires, with over 97% found to appear de novo at the given depth. The sample size was limited and the cells went unsorted, which meant the CD4 and CD8 repertoire contributions could not be told apart.

The starting material was peripheral blood mononuclear cells, obtained 30 days after allogeneic stem cell transplant. This clonotype was sampled from a male patient between 60 and 69 years old who had an allogeneic stem cell transplant from an unrelated donor, so T cells may come from the graft donor. Some clones in this sample may be carry-over from other donors' samples. The chain joins TRBV9 to TRBJ2-7; a stretch of 8 junction bases matches TRBD1. The CDR3 reads as follows: CASSAGTGHSYEQYF. The DNA reads TGTGCCAGCAGCGCAGGGACAGGCCATTCCTACGAGCAGTACTTC.